This T cell receptor beta chain was captured in a study of blood T cell repertoires in COVID-19. Study-wide background: Sites across the United States, Italy and Spain contributed samples from acute and convalescent COVID-19. Nucleic acid was either cDNA or gDNA, and it came from T cells, B-cell-depleted T cells, or PBMCs.

V was clipped by 5 bases and J by 8 bases, with 11 bases between them. This CDR3 comprises 13 residues. CDR1 and CDR2 from the germline V gene are KGHDR and SFDVKD. Authors' processing steps: Amplification with reference gene primers provided the estimates of nucleated cell counts. Data came from immunoSEQ multiplex PCR; TCRdb stores just in-frame clones and leaves some out. From that table come the V and J calls and clone size; the DNA was used to work out D and trimming. Among tens of thousands of clones, around 88% were seen once, and the ten largest hold about 5.3%. This TCR was sampled from a man between 60 and 75 years old with acute or convalescent COVID-19. The rearrangement uses TRBV24-1 and TRBJ1-4; no firm D call. The sample taken for sequencing was peripheral blood. The CDR3 sequence: CATSARGGEKLFF. For the CDR3, the DNA is TGTGCCACCAGTGCCCGGGGTGGGGAAAAACTGTTTTTT.